The count of the clone carrying this TCR beta chain is one. V was pared by 3 bases and J by 3 bases, with 12 bases between. This CDR3 is 14 amino acids long. Germline CDR1 KGHSH, CDR2 LQKENI. Only in-frame clones appear in the TCRdb table, and some are missing; sequencing was by immunoSEQ multiplex PCR. The table includes 150,000 to 200,000 clones, approximately 90% detected once. The data stem from a study of control samples from healthy donors and cancer patients. The chain employs TRBV18 and TRBJ2-7; the D is unclear. This TCR came from a man aged 30 to 45 in good health. The sequencing input was blood. CDR3 DNA sequence: TGTGCCAGCTCACCCCTACAGAGCTTCTACGAGCAGTACTTC. Translation gives CASSPLQSFYEQYF.